These T cell receptor beta chains were read from a single sample in a study of molecular identifiers for immune sequencing clone quantification. In TCRdb, the PCR reads were re-called with MiXCR into one record per CDR3 protein. The sample has about half a million distinct CDR3 sequences; 25% are singletons. Material: naive CD8+ T cells from blood, with Jurkat cell RNA spiked in. The receptor set was obtained from a human donor in good health. Some libraries in this study had Jurkat cell RNA spiked in. The CDR3 runs from the conserved cysteine through the conserved F or W. D genes are given only for firm matches. Size tells how often a clone was seen (once, few, many) or the class of an expanded clone, and some rows leave it out.

d_call,j_call,v_call,clone_size,cdr3_nt,cdr3_aa
.,TRBJ1-1,TRBV11-2,.,TGTGCCAGCAGCTTAGTGCTGGGGGACGGACTAAAGAACACTGAAGCTTTCTTT,CASSLVLGDGLKNTEAFF
.,TRBJ2-7,TRBV11-2,few,TGTGCCAGCAGCTTAAGATTTGCGTTAAGTGGCTTCTCCTACGAGCAGTACTTC,CASSLRFALSGFSYEQYF
TRBD1,TRBJ1-2,TRBV3-1,.,TGTGCCAGCAGCCAACAGGACAGGGACTATGGCTACACCTTC,CASSQQDRDYGYTF
.,TRBJ1-5,TRBV12-3/TRBV12-4,.,TGTGCCAGCAGTTTGGACGTCAATCAGCCCCAGCATTTT,CASSLDVNQPQHF
.,TRBJ2-1,TRBV29-1,.,TGCAGCGTCAGGACTCGCGCCTACAATGAGCAGTTCTTC,CSVRTRAYNEQFF
.,TRBJ2-7,TRBV27,.,TGTGCCAGCAGCACTTACTGGGGTCACGTCGAGCAGTACTTC,CASSTYWGHVEQYF
.,TRBJ1-1,TRBV7-9,few,TGTGCCAGCAGCCGCCCGGGGGGGGGCGCGAACACTGAAGCTTTCTTT,CASSRPGGGANTEAFF
TRBD1,TRBJ1-1,TRBV9,few,TGTGCCAGTACGGAGGACAGGGCCATGAACACTGAAGCTTTCTTT,CASTEDRAMNTEAFF
.,TRBJ2-7,TRBV4-3,.,TGCGCCAGCAGCCAAGAAAGGTCCCAGGGTCACTACAAGCAGTACTTC,CASSQERSQGHYKQYF
.,TRBJ1-5,TRBV7-2,.,TGTGCCAGCAGCGCGCGGCTCCAGGGGAATCAGCCCCAGCATTTT,CASSARLQGNQPQHF